A selection of T cell receptor beta chains follows, all from one sample in a study of T cells after yellow fever vaccination. TCRdb re-analysed the 5' RACE reads in MiXCR, keeping a single row per CDR3 protein. Of approximately 31,000 distinct CDR3 sequences in the sample, about 11% were seen once. Sample: PBMCs, either bulk or a sorted T-cell subset (CD4+, CD8+, memory, or dextramer-sorted; not recorded which), taken around 15 days after the first yellow fever vaccination. The receptors stem from a young man who received the YFV17D yellow fever vaccine. Each CDR3 is given with its conserved first and last residue. A D gene is named only where the DNA matches it firmly. Size is stated for part of the rows, as once, few or many counts, or as a class when the clone is expanded.

TRBJ2-2 TRBV20-1 - many TGCAGTGCTGCAAGCGGCCGCACCGGGGAGCTGTTTTTT CSAASGRTGELFF
TRBJ2-5 TRBV12-3/TRBV12-4 TRBD2 many TGTGCCAGCAGTTTGATGAGCGGGGGCCAAGAGACCCAGTACTTC CASSLMSGGQETQYF
TRBJ1-1 TRBV9 TRBD1 many TGTGCCAGCACCCCCCGGGACAGATTGAACACTGAAGCTTTCTTT CASTPRDRLNTEAFF
TRBJ2-6 TRBV7-7 - many TGTGCTAGCAGCCCAGACCGAAGGGGCACTAGCTCTGGGGCCAACGTCCTGACTTTC CASSPDRRGTSSGANVLTF
TRBJ2-5 TRBV7-2 - many TGTGCCAGCAGCTTAGCGCTTAACCCGGGGGCTTCCCGTGAGACCCAGTACTTC CASSLALNPGASRETQYF
TRBJ2-5 TRBV5-1 - many TGCGCCAGCAGCTTGACTCCGGGGACCCAGTACTTC CASSLTPGTQYF
TRBJ2-3 TRBV10-3 - many TGTGCCATCAGGGACGCAGATACGCAGTATTTT CAIRDADTQYF
TRBJ2-2 TRBV28 - many TGTGCCAGCCTCGGTTTGAACACCGGGGAGCTGTTTTTT CASLGLNTGELFF
TRBJ2-3 TRBV3-1 - many TGTGCCAGCAGCCTACCCGGGACGGGTACGCAGTATTTT CASSLPGTGTQYF
TRBJ2-1 TRBV9 TRBD2 many TGTGCCAGCAGCCCTGGGCTAGCGGGGGGTAACAATGAGCAGTTCTTC CASSPGLAGGNNEQFF
TRBJ2-3 TRBV7-2 TRBD1 many TGTGCCAGCAGCCTCGAGACAGGGCCAGATACGCAGTATTTT CASSLETGPDTQYF
TRBJ2-5 TRBV11-2 - - TGTGCCAGCAGTCGAGCGAGGTTACAAGAGACCCAGTACTTC CASSRARLQETQYF
TRBJ2-5 TRBV11-2 TRBD2 many TGTGCCAGCAGCTTAGGGGCGGGGGGACCAGAGACCCAGTACTTC CASSLGAGGPETQYF
TRBJ1-4 TRBV9 - many TGTGCCAGCAGCGTAGGGCAGGGCCATGAAAAACTGTTTTTT CASSVGQGHEKLFF
TRBJ2-3 TRBV27 - many TGTGCCAGCAGTAGAAACCCTCAGGCAGATACGCAGTATTTT CASSRNPQADTQYF
TRBJ1-1 TRBV6-5 TRBD1 many TGTGCCAGCAGCCAGGGACAGGGAGGGGTGAACACTGAAGCTTTCTTT CASSQGQGGVNTEAFF
TRBJ2-1 TRBV7-2 TRBD1 many TGTGCCAGCAGCAGGGGACAGCACAATGAGCAGTTCTTC CASSRGQHNEQFF
TRBJ1-2 TRBV4-2 - many TGTGCCAGCAGCCATATACCGGAAGAGGACTATGGCTACACCTTC CASSHIPEEDYGYTF
TRBJ2-7 TRBV4-1 - many TGCGCCAGCAGCCAAGAAGAGACAGTGACCTACGAGCAGTACTTC CASSQEETVTYEQYF
TRBJ2-7 TRBV18 - many TGTGCCAGCTCACCTTCATCCCTCGTCTCCTACGAGCAGTACTTC CASSPSSLVSYEQYF
TRBJ1-6 TRBV20-1 - - TGCAGTGCTAGCGAATGGAGGAATTCACCCCTCCACTTT CSASEWRNSPLHF
TRBJ2-7 TRBV4-1 - many TGCGCCAGCAGCCCGTTAGAAAAATCGGGTAGCTCCTACGAGCAGTACTTC CASSPLEKSGSSYEQYF
TRBJ1-1 TRBV12-3/TRBV12-4 - many TGTGCCAGCAGTCCCAGGGTGGGGGACGGATCTGAAGCTTTCTTT CASSPRVGDGSEAFF
TRBJ2-3 TRBV14 TRBD2 many TGTGCCAGCAGCTTTCTAGCGGGGACCCACACAGATACGCAGTATTTT CASSFLAGTHTDTQYF
TRBJ2-5 TRBV11-3 TRBD1 many TGTGCCAGCAGCTCCCGGGACAGGGAAGAGACCCAGTACTTC CASSSRDREETQYF
TRBJ1-1 TRBV5-1 TRBD1 many TGCGCCAGCAGCCCCGGGACAGGAAACACTGAAGCTTTCTTT CASSPGTGNTEAFF
TRBJ1-2 TRBV10-2 TRBD1 many TGCGCCAGCAGTGACTGGAAACAGGGGGCCTCTGGCTACACCTTC CASSDWKQGASGYTF
TRBJ2-1 TRBV27 TRBD2 many TGTGCCAGCAGTTTATCCCCGCGGGGGGCCTTTCAAGAGCAGTTCTTC CASSLSPRGAFQEQFF
TRBJ1-4 TRBV4-2 - many TGTGCCAGCAGCCGACTGGGACGAACTAATGAAAAACTGTTTTTT CASSRLGRTNEKLFF
TRBJ1-5 TRBV10-2 - many TGCGCCAGCAGTGGGGACGGGGTGGATCAGCCCCAGCATTTT CASSGDGVDQPQHF
TRBJ2-1 TRBV5-1 - many TGCGCCAGCAGCTTGGGCTACGAGCAGTTCTTC CASSLGYEQFF
TRBJ2-1 TRBV19 TRBD2 many TGTGCCAGTAGGGCCGGGGGGAGCTCCTACAATGAGCAGTTCTTC CASRAGGSSYNEQFF
TRBJ2-1 TRBV5-5 TRBD2 many TGTGCCAGCAGCTTACTAGCGGGGGAATTCGAGCAGTTCTTC CASSLLAGEFEQFF
TRBJ2-1 TRBV7-2 - many TGTGCCAGCAGCCCTGATAGGTACAATGAGCAGTTCTTC CASSPDRYNEQFF
TRBJ2-5 TRBV5-1 - many TGCGCCAGCAGTCTTGGGTTGGTAGCGGCCGATCAAGAGACCCAGTACTTC CASSLGLVAADQETQYF
TRBJ1-1 TRBV12-5 TRBD1 many TGTGCTAGTGGTTTTTGGACAGGGCGGAACGCTTTCTTT CASGFWTGRNAFF
TRBJ2-2 TRBV5-5 - many TGTGCCAGCAGCCGACTAGATCCCGGGGAGCTGTTTTTT CASSRLDPGELFF
TRBJ1-2 TRBV3-1 - many TGTGCCAGCAGCCAAGGTCTGGGTGGCTACACCTTC CASSQGLGGYTF
TRBJ2-2 TRBV12-3/TRBV12-4 - many TGTGCCAGCAGTCCCGGGAGTGGGGAGCTGTTTTTT CASSPGSGELFF
TRBJ1-3 TRBV20-1 TRBD1 many TGCAGGCCAGGACAGGGGGCTGGAAACACCATATATTTT CRPGQGAGNTIYF
TRBJ1-4 TRBV18 TRBD1 many TGTGCCAGCTCACCCGGGACAGAAAATGAAAAACTGTTTTTT CASSPGTENEKLFF
TRBJ2-3 TRBV4-1 - many TGCGCCAGCAGCCTCGAGTCATGGGGGGCTACCGCAGATACGCAGTATTTT CASSLESWGATADTQYF
TRBJ2-7 TRBV6-6 - many TGTGCCAGCAGTTACTCGGCCAGTTCCGAGCAGTACTTC CASSYSASSEQYF